This is a list of T cell receptor beta chains from one sample in a study of blood T cell repertoires in COVID-19. Using immunoSEQ multiplex PCR, the repertoire was profiled, and TCRdb retains in-frame clones only, with some absent. The data contain approximately 85,000 clones, 75% to 90% of them singletons. The sample comprised peripheral blood. Receptor source: a man in his fifties or sixties with active or convalescent COVID-19. Each CDR3 is given with its conserved first and last residue. A D gene is named only where the DNA matches it firmly. Clone size is stated in some rows and not others, as once, few, many or a class when expanded.

d_gene,j_gene,abundance,v_gene,CDR3aa,CDR3nt
TRBD1,TRBJ1-2,once,TRBV5-6,CATADRVNYGYTF,TGTGCGACCGCCGACAGGGTTAACTATGGCTACACCTTC
-,TRBJ2-5,-,TRBV10-3,CAISESVARETQYF,TGTGCCATCAGTGAATCGGTAGCTCGGGAGACCCAGTACTTC
-,TRBJ1-1,once,TRBV5-6,CASSSTGGGGTEAFF,TGTGCCAGCAGCTCGACGGGGGGAGGCGGCACTGAAGCTTTCTTT
TRBD1,TRBJ1-5,-,TRBV29-1,CSVVQGAGQPQHF,TGCAGCGTTGTGCAGGGGGCAGGTCAGCCCCAGCATTTT
TRBD1,TRBJ1-6,-,TRBV5-1,CASSPDTGGNSPLHF,TGCGCCAGCAGCCCAGACACAGGGGGGAATTCACCCCTCCACTTT
TRBD2,TRBJ2-5,-,TRBV5-1,CASSPSGGYQETQYF,TGCGCCAGCAGCCCTAGCGGGGGATACCAAGAGACCCAGTACTTC
-,TRBJ2-2,-,TRBV27,CASKPTTDNTGELFF,TGTGCCAGCAAACCCACGACAGACAACACCGGGGAGCTGTTTTTT
-,TRBJ1-1,few,TRBV29-1,CSVRWGVTTEAFF,TGCAGCGTTCGATGGGGGGTTACGACTGAAGCTTTCTTT
TRBD1,TRBJ2-7,-,TRBV15,CATSTLLDRGGYEQYF,TGTGCCACCAGCACACTACTGGACAGGGGTGGTTACGAGCAGTACTTC
-,TRBJ1-1,-,TRBV5-6,CASSLPRNTEAFF,TGTGCCAGCAGCTTGCCGAGGAACACTGAAGCTTTCTTT
-,TRBJ2-7,-,TRBV6-5,CAAKTVDSSYEQYF,TGTGCCGCAAAGACGGTGGACAGCTCCTACGAGCAGTACTTC
-,TRBJ2-1,-,TRBV7-9,CASSLRQEGNEQFF,TGTGCCAGCAGCTTAAGGCAGGAGGGGAATGAGCAGTTCTTC
-,TRBJ1-1,-,TRBV9,CASSVPIGEGTEAFF,TGTGCCAGCAGCGTGCCTATCGGGGAGGGCACTGAAGCTTTCTTT
TRBD1,TRBJ1-6,-,TRBV6-6,CASSYSGTAGDSPLHF,TGTGCCAGCAGTTACTCCGGGACAGCGGGTGATTCACCCCTCCACTTT
TRBD1,TRBJ2-3,-,TRBV6-4,CASSDSQGARNTQYF,TGTGCCAGCAGTGACTCACAGGGGGCGAGGAATACGCAGTATTTT
-,TRBJ1-3,-,TRBV10-3,CAIGTQGHTIYF,TGTGCCATCGGGACACAGGGACACACCATATATTTT
-,TRBJ2-7,-,TRBV12-3/TRBV12-4,CASSLSGVYEQYF,TGTGCCAGCAGTTTATCGGGGGTCTACGAGCAGTACTTC
-,TRBJ1-6,once,TRBV21-1,CASSKIMGQVSIIRSPLHF,TGTGCCAGCAGCAAGATTATGGGACAGGTCTCCATAATTCGGTCACCCCTCCACTTT
TRBD1,TRBJ2-5,few,TRBV5-4,CASSPRRQGDQETQYF,TGTGCCAGCAGCCCCCGCCGCCAGGGGGACCAAGAGACCCAGTACTTC
TRBD1,TRBJ1-5,-,TRBV28,CASSTTGERGNQPQHF,TGTGCCAGCAGTACAACAGGGGAGAGGGGCAATCAGCCCCAGCATTTT